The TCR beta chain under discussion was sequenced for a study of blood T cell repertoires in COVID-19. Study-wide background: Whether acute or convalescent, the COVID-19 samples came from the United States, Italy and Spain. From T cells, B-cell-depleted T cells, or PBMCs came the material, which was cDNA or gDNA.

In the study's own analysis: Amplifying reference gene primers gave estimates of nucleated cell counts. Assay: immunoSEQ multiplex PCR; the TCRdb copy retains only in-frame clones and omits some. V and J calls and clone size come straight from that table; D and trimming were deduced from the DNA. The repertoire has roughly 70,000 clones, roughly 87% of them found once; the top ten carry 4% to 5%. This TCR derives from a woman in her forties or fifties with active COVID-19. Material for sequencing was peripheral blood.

The CDR3 nucleotides read TGCAGCGTATTGAGAACTAGCACAGATACGCAGTATTTT. It translates to CSVLRTSTDTQYF. The rearrangement uses TRBV29-1 and TRBJ2-3; D not resolved. The germline CDR1 and CDR2 sequences are SQVTM and ANQGSEA. The CDR3 contains 13 residues. V was shortened by 6 bases and J by 0 bases, with 10 bases between the two germline ends.